This TCR beta chain stems from a study of blood T cell repertoires in COVID-19. Turning to the study itself: Samples of COVID-19 (acute and convalescent) were obtained from the United States, Italy and Spain.

The CDR3 spans 14 residues. The V end lost 4 bases, the J end lost 5 bases, and 15 bases lay between the germline ends. Germline CDR1 reads LGHDT; CDR2 reads YNNKEL (reference sequence). Original methodology: Amplified reference gene primers provided the basis for estimating nucleated cell counts. Sequenced by immunoSEQ multiplex PCR; TCRdb stores in-frame clones only, minus some. For V, J and clone size, that table is used; D and trimming come from the DNA. The table includes about 140,000 clones, 77% detected once. This chain links TRBV3-1 (or the pseudogene TRBV3-2) with TRBJ2-7, with D possibly being TRBD2 (6 bases). This clonotype originated in a woman aged 45-65 years with active or convalescent COVID-19. The specimen was peripheral blood. CDR3 coding DNA: TGTGCCAGCAGCCTTCTCGGGAGCGTCAACGAGCAGTACTTC. Translation gives CASSLLGSVNEQYF.